This is a list of T cell receptor beta chains from one sample in a study of blood T cell repertoires in COVID-19. Some clones are missing from TCRdb's copy, which holds only in-frame ones; the method was immunoSEQ multiplex PCR. Of a few hundred thousand clones listed, around 82% were seen once; the top ten hold roughly 0.94%. The specimen sequenced was peripheral blood. These receptors were obtained from a human donor with COVID-19, enrolled during active disease. The donor label of this sample is uncertain. Each CDR3 is given with its conserved first and last residue. The D gene is left open where the match is weak. Expanded clones get a size class; other rows say once, few or many, or leave the size out.

j_gene,abundance,d_gene,v_gene,CDR3aa,CDR3nt
TRBJ2-2,-,-,TRBV30,CAWNHYRGGTGELFF,TGTGCCTGGAACCACTACAGGGGGGGCACCGGGGAGCTGTTTTTT
TRBJ1-5,-,-,TRBV2,CASSDPGYQPQHF,TGTGCCAGCAGTGACCCAGGGTACCAGCCCCAGCATTTT
TRBJ2-7,-,-,TRBV5-1,CASSPLGTPTTEQYF,TGCGCCAGCAGCCCGTTAGGGACTCCGACAACCGAGCAGTACTTC
TRBJ1-2,few,TRBD1,TRBV6-5,CASRRQGGDGYTF,TGTGCCAGCAGGCGACAGGGGGGGGATGGCTACACCTTC
TRBJ2-2,once,TRBD2,TRBV7-3,CASSLSLAGGRTGELFF,TGTGCCAGCAGCTTATCGCTAGCGGGAGGAAGGACCGGGGAGCTGTTTTTT
TRBJ2-7,-,TRBD2,TRBV30,CAWSVPGTSGMYEQYF,TGTGCCTGGAGTGTACCAGGGACTAGCGGGATGTACGAGCAGTACTTC
TRBJ2-2,once,-,TRBV27,CASGARPHGELFF,TGTGCCAGTGGGGCTAGGCCCCACGGGGAGCTGTTTTTT
TRBJ1-1,-,-,TRBV30,CAWQTGPEAFF,TGTGCCTGGCAGACGGGTCCTGAAGCTTTCTTT
TRBJ1-3,-,-,TRBV6-6,CASSPSGGPHSGNTIYF,TGTGCCAGCAGTCCAAGCGGGGGGCCGCACTCTGGAAACACCATATATTTT
TRBJ1-6,-,-,TRBV20-1,CSAGGRPNSPLHF,TGCAGTGCTGGTGGGAGACCTAATTCACCCCTCCACTTT
TRBJ2-7,-,-,TRBV6-1,CASSEAAGENYEQYF,TGTGCCAGCAGTGAAGCGGCAGGGGAAAACTACGAGCAGTACTTC
TRBJ1-3,-,TRBD1,TRBV13,CASTGQGERNTIYF,TGTGCCAGCACCGGACAGGGTGAAAGAAACACCATATATTTT
TRBJ2-7,-,TRBD1,TRBV29-1,CSVGDRGYEQYF,TGCAGCGTGGGGGACAGGGGATACGAGCAGTACTTC
TRBJ1-4,-,-,TRBV27,CASSLYRGAREKLFF,TGTGCCAGCAGTCTATACCGGGGGGCAAGGGAAAAACTGTTTTTT
TRBJ2-7,once,TRBD1,TRBV28,CASSFTGTAEYEQYF,TGTGCCAGCAGTTTCACCGGGACAGCCGAATACGAGCAGTACTTC
TRBJ2-3,-,TRBD2,TRBV19,CASSPRAASGIGTDTQYF,TGTGCCAGTAGTCCCCGTGCGGCTAGCGGGATTGGCACAGATACGCAGTATTTT
TRBJ2-1,many,TRBD2,TRBV9,CASSGEGRGEQFF,TGTGCCAGCAGCGGGGAGGGCCGAGGGGAGCAGTTCTTC
TRBJ1-4,-,-,TRBV5-8,CASSFPSTAGEKLFF,TGTGCCAGCAGCTTTCCATCGACAGCTGGGGAAAAACTGTTTTTT
TRBJ1-1,-,-,TRBV7-2,CASSLTTGNTEAFF,TGTGCCAGCAGCTTAACGACAGGGAACACTGAAGCTTTCTTT
TRBJ1-2,-,-,TRBV30,CAWSGYPGEPYGYTF,TGTGCCTGGAGTGGCTACCCAGGGGAACCGTATGGCTACACCTTC
TRBJ2-1,-,-,TRBV29-1,CSVQYGEIYLNEQFF,TGCAGCGTCCAGTACGGGGAGATCTATTTGAATGAGCAGTTCTTC
TRBJ1-2,-,-,TRBV19,CASSPGVQVHGYTF,TGTGCCAGTAGTCCGGGGGTTCAGGTTCATGGCTACACCTTC
TRBJ2-5,-,TRBD2,TRBV6-1,CASSESGRETQYF,TGTGCCAGCAGTGAATCCGGGAGGGAGACCCAGTACTTC
TRBJ2-5,-,-,TRBV5-1,CASSPTRFSQETQYF,TGCGCCAGCAGCCCTACTAGGTTTTCCCAAGAGACCCAGTACTTC
TRBJ2-5,-,-,TRBV7-2,CASSPGLGGTQYF,TGTGCCAGCAGCCCCGGCCTGGGGGGGACCCAGTACTTC
TRBJ1-2,-,TRBD1,TRBV19,CASSIKLRTGGNGYTF,TGTGCCAGTAGTATCAAACTCCGGACAGGGGGCAATGGCTACACCTTC
TRBJ1-6,-,-,TRBV5-1,CASSLVPGESPLHF,TGCGCCAGCAGCTTGGTTCCAGGGGAATCACCCCTCCACTTT